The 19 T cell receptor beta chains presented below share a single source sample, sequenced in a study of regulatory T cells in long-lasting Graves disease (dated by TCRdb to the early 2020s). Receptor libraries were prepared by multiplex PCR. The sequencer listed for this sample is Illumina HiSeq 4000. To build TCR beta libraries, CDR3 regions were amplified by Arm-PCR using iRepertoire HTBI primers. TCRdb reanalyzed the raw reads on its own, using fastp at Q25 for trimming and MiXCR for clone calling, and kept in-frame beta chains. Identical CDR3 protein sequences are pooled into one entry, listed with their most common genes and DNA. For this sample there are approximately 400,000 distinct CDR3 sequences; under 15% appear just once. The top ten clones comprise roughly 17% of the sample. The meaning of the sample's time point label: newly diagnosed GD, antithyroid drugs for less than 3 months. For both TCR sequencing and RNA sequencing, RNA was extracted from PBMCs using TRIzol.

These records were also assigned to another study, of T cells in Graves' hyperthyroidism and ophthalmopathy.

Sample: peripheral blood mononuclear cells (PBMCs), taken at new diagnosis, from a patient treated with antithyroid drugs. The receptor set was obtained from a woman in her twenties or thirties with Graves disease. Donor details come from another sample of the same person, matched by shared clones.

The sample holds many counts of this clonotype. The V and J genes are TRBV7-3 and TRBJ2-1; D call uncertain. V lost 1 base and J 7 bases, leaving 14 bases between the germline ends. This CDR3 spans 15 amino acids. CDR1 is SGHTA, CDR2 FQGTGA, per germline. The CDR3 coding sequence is TGTGCCAGCAGCTTAAAAGTCGCTAGATCTAATGAGCAGTTCTTC. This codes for CASSLKVARSNEQFF.

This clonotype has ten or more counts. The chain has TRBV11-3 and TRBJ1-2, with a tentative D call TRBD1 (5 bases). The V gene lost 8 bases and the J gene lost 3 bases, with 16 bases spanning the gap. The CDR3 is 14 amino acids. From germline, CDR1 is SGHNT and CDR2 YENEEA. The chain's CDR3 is CASVRGMVDYGYTF. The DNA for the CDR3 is TGTGCCAGCGTCCGGGGGATGGTCGACTATGGCTACACCTTC.

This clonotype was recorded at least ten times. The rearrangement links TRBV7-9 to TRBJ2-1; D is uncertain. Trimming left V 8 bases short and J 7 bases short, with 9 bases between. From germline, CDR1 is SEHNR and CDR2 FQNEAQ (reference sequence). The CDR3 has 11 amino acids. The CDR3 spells CASRSGNEQFF. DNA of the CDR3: TGTGCCAGCCGTTCCGGGAATGAGCAGTTCTTC.

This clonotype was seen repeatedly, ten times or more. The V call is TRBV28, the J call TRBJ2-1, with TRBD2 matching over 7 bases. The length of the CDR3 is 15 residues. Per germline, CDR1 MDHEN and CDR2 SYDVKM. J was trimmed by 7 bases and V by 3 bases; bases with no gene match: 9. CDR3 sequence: CASSFPQRERNEQFF. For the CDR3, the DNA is TGTGCCAGCAGTTTCCCCCAGCGGGAAAGGAATGAGCAGTTCTTC.

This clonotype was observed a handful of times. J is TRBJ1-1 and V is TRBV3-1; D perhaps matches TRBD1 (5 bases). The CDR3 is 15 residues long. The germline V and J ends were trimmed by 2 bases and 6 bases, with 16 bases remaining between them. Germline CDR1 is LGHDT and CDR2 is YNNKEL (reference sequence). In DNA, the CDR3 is TGTGCCAGCAGCCAATTTCAGGGTCCCTTGGCTGAAGCTTTCTTT. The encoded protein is CASSQFQGPLAEAFF. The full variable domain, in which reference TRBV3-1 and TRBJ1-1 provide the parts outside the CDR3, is DTAVSQTPKYLVTQMGNDKSIKCEQNLGHDTMYWYKQDSKKFLKIMFSYNNKELIINETVPNRFSPKSPDKAHLNLHINSLELGDSAVYFCASSQFQGPLAEAFFGQGTRLTVV.

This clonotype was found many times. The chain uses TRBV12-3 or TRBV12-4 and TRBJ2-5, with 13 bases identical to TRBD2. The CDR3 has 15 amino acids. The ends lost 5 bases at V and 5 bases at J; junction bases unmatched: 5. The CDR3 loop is CASSPLTSGGETQYF. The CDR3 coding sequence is TGTGCCAGCAGTCCATTGACTAGCGGGGGGGAGACCCAGTACTTC.

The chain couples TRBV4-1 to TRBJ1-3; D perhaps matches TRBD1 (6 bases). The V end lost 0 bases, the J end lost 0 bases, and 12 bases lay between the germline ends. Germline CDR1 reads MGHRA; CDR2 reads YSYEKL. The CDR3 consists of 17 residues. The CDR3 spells CASSQDRLGHSGNTIYF. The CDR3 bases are TGCGCCAGCAGCCAAGATCGATTGGGACACTCTGGAAACACCATATATTTT.

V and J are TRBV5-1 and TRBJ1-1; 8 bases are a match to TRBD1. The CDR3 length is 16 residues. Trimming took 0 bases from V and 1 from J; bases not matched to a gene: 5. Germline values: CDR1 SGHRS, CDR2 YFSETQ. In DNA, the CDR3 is TGCGCCAGCAGCTTGGTTGCAGGGGGCGGGAACACTGAAGCTTTCTTT. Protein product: CASSLVAGGGNTEAFF.

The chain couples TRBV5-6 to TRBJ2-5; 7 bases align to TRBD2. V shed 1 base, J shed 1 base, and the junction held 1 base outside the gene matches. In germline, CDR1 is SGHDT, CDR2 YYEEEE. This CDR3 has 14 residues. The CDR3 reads CASSLTSVQETQYF. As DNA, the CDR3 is TGTGCCAGCAGCTTGACTAGCGTCCAAGAGACCCAGTACTTC.

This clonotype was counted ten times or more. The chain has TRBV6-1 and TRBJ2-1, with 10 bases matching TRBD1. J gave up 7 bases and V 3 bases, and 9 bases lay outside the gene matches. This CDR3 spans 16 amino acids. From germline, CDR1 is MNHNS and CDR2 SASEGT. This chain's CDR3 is CASSELGQGGGNEQFF. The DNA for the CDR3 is TGTGCCAGCAGTGAGCTCGGACAGGGGGGGGGGAATGAGCAGTTCTTC.

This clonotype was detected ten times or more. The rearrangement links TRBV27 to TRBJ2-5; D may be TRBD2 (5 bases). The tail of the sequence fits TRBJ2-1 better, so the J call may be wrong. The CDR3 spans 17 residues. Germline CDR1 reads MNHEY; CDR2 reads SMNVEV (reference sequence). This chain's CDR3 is CASSFGTRLTGNNEQFF. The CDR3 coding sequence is TGTGCCAGCAGTTTCGGTACCCGACTAACCGGAAACAATGAGCAGTTCTTC.

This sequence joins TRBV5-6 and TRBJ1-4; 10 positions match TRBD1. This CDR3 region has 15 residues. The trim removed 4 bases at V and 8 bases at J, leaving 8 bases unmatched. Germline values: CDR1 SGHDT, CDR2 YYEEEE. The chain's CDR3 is CASSPGQGLWEKLFF. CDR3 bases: TGTGCCAGCAGCCCGGGACAGGGGTTATGGGAAAAACTGTTTTTT.

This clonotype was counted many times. CDR3 nucleotides: TGCAGTGCTAGAGTGGGTAGACGACCAGGGTCGGGCTATGGCTACACCTTC. Its protein product is CSARVGRRPGSGYGYTF. This chain joins TRBV20-1 and TRBJ1-2; tentative D call: TRBD1 (5 bases). CDR1 and CDR2 from the germline V gene are DFQATT and SNEGSKA (reference sequence). This CDR3 region has 17 residues. V lost 1 base and J 4 bases, leaving 22 bases between the germline ends.

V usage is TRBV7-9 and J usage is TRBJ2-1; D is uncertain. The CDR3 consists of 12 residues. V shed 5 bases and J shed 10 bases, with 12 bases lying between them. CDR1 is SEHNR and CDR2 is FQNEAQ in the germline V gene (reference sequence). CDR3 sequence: CASSEVGREQFF. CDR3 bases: TGTGCCAGCAGCGAAGTGGGTCGGGAGCAGTTCTTC.

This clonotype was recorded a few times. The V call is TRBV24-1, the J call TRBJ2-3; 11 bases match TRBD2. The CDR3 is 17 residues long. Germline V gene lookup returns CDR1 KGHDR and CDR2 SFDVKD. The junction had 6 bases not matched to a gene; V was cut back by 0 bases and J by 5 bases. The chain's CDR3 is CATSDLGRLAGQDTQYF. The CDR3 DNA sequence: TGTGCCACCAGTGATTTGGGGAGACTAGCGGGGCAAGATACGCAGTATTTT.

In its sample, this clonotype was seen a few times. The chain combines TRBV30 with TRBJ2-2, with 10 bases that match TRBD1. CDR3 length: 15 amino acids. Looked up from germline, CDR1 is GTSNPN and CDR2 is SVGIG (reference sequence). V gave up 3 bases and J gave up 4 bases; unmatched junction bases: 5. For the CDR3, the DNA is TGTGCCTGGAGGCGGGACAGGGGAATCACCGGGGAGCTGTTTTTT. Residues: CAWRRDRGITGELFF.

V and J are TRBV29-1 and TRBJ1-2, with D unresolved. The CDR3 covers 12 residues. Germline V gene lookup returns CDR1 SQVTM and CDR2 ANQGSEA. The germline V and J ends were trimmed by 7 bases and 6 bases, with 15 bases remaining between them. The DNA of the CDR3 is TGCAGCGCCTCCTGGACTGCGGATGGCTACACCTTC. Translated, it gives CSASWTADGYTF.

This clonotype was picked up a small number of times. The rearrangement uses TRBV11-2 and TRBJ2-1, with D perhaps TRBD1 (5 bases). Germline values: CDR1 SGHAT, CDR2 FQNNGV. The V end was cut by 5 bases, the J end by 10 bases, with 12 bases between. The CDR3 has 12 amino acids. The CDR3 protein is CASSMTVLEQFF. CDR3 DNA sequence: TGTGCCAGCAGCATGACAGTATTAGAGCAGTTCTTC.

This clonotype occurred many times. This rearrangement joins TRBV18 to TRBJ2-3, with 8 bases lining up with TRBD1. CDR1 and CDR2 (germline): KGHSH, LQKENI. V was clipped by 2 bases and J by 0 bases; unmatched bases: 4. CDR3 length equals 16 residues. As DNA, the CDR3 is TGTGCCAGCTCACCAACGGGACAGGTTAGCACAGATACGCAGTATTTT. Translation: CASSPTGQVSTDTQYF.